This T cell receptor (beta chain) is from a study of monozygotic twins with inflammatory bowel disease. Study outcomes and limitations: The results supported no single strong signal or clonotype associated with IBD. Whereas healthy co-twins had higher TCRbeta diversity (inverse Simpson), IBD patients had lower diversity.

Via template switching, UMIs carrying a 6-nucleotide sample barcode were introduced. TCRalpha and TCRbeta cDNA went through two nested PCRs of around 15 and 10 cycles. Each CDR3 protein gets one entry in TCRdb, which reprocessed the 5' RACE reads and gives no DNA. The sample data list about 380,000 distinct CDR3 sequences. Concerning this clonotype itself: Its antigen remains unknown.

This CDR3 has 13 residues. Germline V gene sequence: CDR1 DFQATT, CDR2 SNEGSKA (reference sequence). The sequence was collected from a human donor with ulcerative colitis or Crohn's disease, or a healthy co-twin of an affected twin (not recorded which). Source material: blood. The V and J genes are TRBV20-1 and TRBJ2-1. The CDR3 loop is CSASSSSGNEQFF.